The 14 T cell receptor beta chains below come from one sample, sequenced in a study of T cells in Graves' hyperthyroidism and ophthalmopathy. TCR beta CDR3 regions were amplified from RNA. The TCR CDR3 first-round RT-PCR relied on the HTBI primer set. One entry per CDR3 protein results from TCRdb running MiXCR on the multiplex PCR reads. The repertoire holds nearly 600,000 distinct CDR3 sequences, with approximately 15% as singletons. The sequenced sample was blood. The receptors here all came from a woman between 18 and 29 years old with Graves' ophthalmopathy.

This clonotype was detected ten times or more. This sequence joins TRBV14 and TRBJ2-3; no definite D call. V was trimmed by 5 bases and J by 4 bases, leaving 13 bases between them. CDR1 SGHDN and CDR2 FVKESK come from the germline V gene. The CDR3 has 14 amino acids. The CDR3 loop is CASSIVAGADTQYF. Written as DNA, the CDR3 is TGTGCCAGCAGCATTGTAGCCGGCGCAGATACGCAGTATTTT. The entire variable domain, with the rest obtained from reference TRBV14 and TRBJ2-3, is as follows: EAGVTQFPSHSVIEKGQTVTLRCDPISGHDNLYWYRRVMGKEIKFLLHFVKESKQDESGMPNNRFLAERTGGTYSTLKVQPAELEDSGVYFCASSIVAGADTQYFGPGTRLTVL.

This clonotype showed up just a few times. The rearrangement joins TRBV29-1 to TRBJ1-5, with 9 bases matching TRBD1. This CDR3 comprises 18 residues. CDR1 is SQVTM and CDR2 is ANQGSEA in the germline V gene. Losses at the gene ends were 1 base for V and 0 bases for J; bases not matched to a gene: 10. The CDR3 bases are TGCAGCGTTGAAGTTGTTTACAGGGGGCCGACTAGCAATCAGCCCCAGCATTTT. Amino acid sequence: CSVEVVYRGPTSNQPQHF.

V is TRBV20-1 and J is TRBJ2-1; 10 bases line up with TRBD2. V shed 6 bases, J shed 7 bases, and the junction held 6 bases outside the gene matches. CDR3 length equals 13 residues. CDR1 and CDR2 (germline): DFQATT, SNEGSKA (reference sequence). The CDR3 sequence: CSAGLAAGNEQFF. The CDR3 DNA sequence: TGCAGTGCCGGACTAGCGGCAGGGAATGAGCAGTTCTTC.

This clonotype was picked up a small number of times. The rearrangement links TRBV4-1 to TRBJ1-6; D is unresolved. The V and J ends lost 3 bases and 7 bases respectively, with 10 bases between them. The CDR3 length is 14 residues. CDR1 and CDR2 from the germline V gene are MGHRA and YSYEKL. DNA for the CDR3: TGCGCCAGCAGCCAGAGCACTGAAAATTCACCCCTCCACTTT. It specifies CASSQSTENSPLHF.

This rearrangement joins TRBV7-9 to TRBJ2-5, with a tentative D call TRBD2 (6 bases). Germline V gene lookup returns CDR1 SEHNR and CDR2 FQNEAQ (reference sequence). CDR3 length equals 12 residues. V lost 5 bases and J 14 bases, leaving 18 bases between the germline ends. CDR3 loop: CASSQGREPGYF. The CDR3 nucleotides are TGTGCCAGCAGCCAGGGCCGGGAGCCGGGCTACTTC. Supplemented by reference TRBV7-9 and TRBJ2-5, the full variable domain reads DTGVSQNPRHKITKRGQNVTFRCDPISEHNRLYWYRQTLGQGPEFLTYFQNEAQLEKSRLLSDRFSAERPKGSFSTLEIQRTEQGDSAMYLCASSQGREPGYFGPGTRLLVL.

The rearrangement links TRBV27 to TRBJ1-3; D not certain. This CDR3 is 15 amino acids long. Germline CDR1 is MNHEY and CDR2 is SMNVEV (reference sequence). V lost 3 bases and J 0 bases, leaving 9 bases between the germline ends. CDR3 protein: CASSLEPFSGNTIYF. CDR3 DNA: TGTGCCAGCAGTTTGGAACCATTCTCTGGAAACACCATATATTTT.

The genes are TRBV9 and TRBJ1-2; the D is unclear. Germline V gene data show CDR1 as SGDLS and CDR2 as YYNGEE. V was shortened by 0 bases and J by 4 bases, with 7 bases between the two germline ends. The CDR3 loop spans 13 amino acids. The chain's CDR3 is CASSVVEGYGYTF. The CDR3 DNA follows: TGTGCCAGCAGCGTAGTGGAGGGCTATGGCTACACCTTC.

This clonotype was picked up many times. This rearrangement joins TRBV20-1 to TRBJ2-1; D gene ambiguous. Trimming left V 7 bases short and J 4 bases short, with 8 bases between. The CDR3 is 11 amino acids. Per the germline V gene, CDR1 is DFQATT and CDR2 is SNEGSKA (reference sequence). The CDR3 nucleotides are TGCAGTGTCCTCAAGTACAATGAGCAGTTCTTC. Translation gives CSVLKYNEQFF.

This clonotype was found a few times. The chain is built from TRBV3-1 and TRBJ2-2, with TRBD2 matching over 14 bases. Germline CDR1 reads LGHDT; CDR2 reads YNNKEL (reference sequence). This CDR3 spans 17 amino acids. Trimming at V came to 5 bases and at J to 5 bases, leaving 7 bases not matched to a gene. CDR3 protein: CASSYPGLAGVTGELFF. CDR3 bases: TGTGCCAGCAGCTACCCGGGACTAGCGGGAGTGACCGGGGAGCTGTTTTTT.

This clonotype was detected ten times or more. This chain joins TRBV10-3 and TRBJ2-1, with a possible D match to TRBD1 (6 bases). CDR1 and CDR2 from the germline V gene are ENHRY and SYGVKD. The CDR3 extends over 12 amino acids. The V gene lost 11 bases and the J gene lost 5 bases, with 13 bases spanning the gap. CDR3 region: CACEGDNNEQFF. The CDR3 DNA reads as TGTGCCTGTGAGGGGGACAACAATGAGCAGTTCTTC.

The CDR3, as DNA: TGTGCCAGCAGCCGGAGAGGCGGGAGCGTCTACGAGCAGTACTTC. Its translation is CASSRRGGSVYEQYF. The J gene is TRBJ2-7, the V gene TRBV12-3 or TRBV12-4; TRBD2 agrees at 7 bases. This CDR3 comprises 15 residues. Trimming removed 6 bases from V and 3 bases from J; junction bases left unmatched: 11.

This clonotype was counted many times. The V gene is TRBV6-2 or TRBV6-3, the J gene TRBJ2-3, with 14 bases fitting TRBD2. With V trimmed by 2 bases and J by 8 bases, 9 bases remained unmatched. Germline V gives CDR1 MNHEY, CDR2 SVGEGT. The CDR3 is 17 amino acids. The CDR3 sequence is CASSYRGLAGVLATQYF. The CDR3 bases are TGTGCCAGCAGTTACAGGGGACTAGCGGGAGTCCTCGCTACGCAGTATTTT.

The chain uses TRBV19 and TRBJ2-4; D tentatively reads TRBD1 or TRBD2 (6 bases each). The CDR3 extends over 12 amino acids. Germline CDR1 reads LNHDA; CDR2 reads SQIVND (reference sequence). With 3 bases removed from V and 9 bases from J, the gap between germline ends came to 9 bases. The CDR3 loop is CASSMGGVIQYF. CDR3 sequence (DNA): TGTGCCAGTAGTATGGGGGGCGTCATTCAGTACTTC.

This clonotype was seen a few times. The chain recombines TRBV5-1 with TRBJ2-1, with 10 bases fitting TRBD1. In germline, CDR1 is SGHRS, CDR2 YFSETQ. The CDR3 runs 18 residues. With 1 base clipped from V and 2 bases from J, the junction kept 9 bases outside the gene matches. Here the CDR3 DNA reads TGCGCCAGCAGCTTGACCCCCGGAGGGACAGGGGCCTACAATGAGCAGTTCTTC. Protein product: CASSLTPGGTGAYNEQFF.